These 20 T cell receptor beta chains were all obtained from the same sample, sequenced in a study of cytotoxic CD8 clonotypes in ibrutinib-treated CLL (dated by TCRdb to the early 2020s). The sample's time point label, decoded: about eleven months on ibrutinib. The library was produced with the immunoSEQ multiplex PCR assay. As stored in TCRdb, this immuneACCESS dataset retains in-frame rearrangements with V and J assigned. A fraction of the clones does not appear; measured against another copy, unresolved V genes explain less than half of the discrepancy, and the remainder lacks a known reason. This sample gives about 130,000 clones in total; over 60% of them show up just once. 9.5% to 15% of the sample belongs to the ten largest clones. The specimen was PBMCs, collected after 12 months of ibrutinib treatment. The receptors stem from a human donor with chronic lymphocytic leukemia.

The chain carries TRBV30 and TRBJ2-2; 12 positions agree with TRBD1. Germline-derived CDR1 and CDR2 are GTSNPN and SVGIG (reference sequence). V gave up 0 bases and J gave up 6 bases; unmatched junction bases: 20. The CDR3 sequence is 21 residues long. The CDR3 nucleotides read TGTGCCTGGAGTGTAGGGACAGGGGGCTACTTCAAGAGTGATGGGGCCGGGGAGCTGTTTTTT. Translation gives CAWSVGTGGYFKSDGAGELFF.

V is TRBV29-1 and J is TRBJ1-1; the D is unclear. There are 10 residues in the CDR3. Germline lookup yields CDR1 SQVTM and CDR2 ANQGSEA. V gave up 6 bases and J gave up 11 bases, with 13 bases separating them. The CDR3 is CSVTEGIAFF. The CDR3 DNA reads TGCAGCGTGACGGAAGGGATTGCTTTCTTT.

This clone came up once. The rearrangement links TRBV29-1 to TRBJ1-1; perhaps TRBD1 as D (5 bases). Germline V gives CDR1 SQVTM, CDR2 ANQGSEA. The CDR3 totals 16 residues. V lost 4 bases and J lost 3, with 21 bases in between. The CDR3 DNA follows: TGCAGCGTTGCCCGGTCGGGGGGAGGGGAGGACACTGAAGCTTTCTTT. Amino acids: CSVARSGGGEDTEAFF.

The genes are TRBV6-5 and TRBJ2-2; TRBD2 is a possible D gene (7 bases). The ends were cut back, 6 bases at V and 4 bases at J, with 15 bases in the middle. The CDR3 has 15 residues. Germline V CDR1 and CDR2: MNHEY, SVGAGI. CDR3 protein: CASRPVGGRTGELFF. The CDR3 bases are TGTGCCAGCAGACCCGTGGGGGGGCGCACCGGGGAGCTGTTTTTT.

The V gene is TRBV27, the J gene TRBJ1-1; D is undetermined. In germline, CDR1 is MNHEY, CDR2 SMNVEV (reference sequence). This CDR3 is built from 15 residues. Trimming shortened V by 3 bases and J by 0 bases, and 11 bases separated the two germline ends. The CDR3 DNA reads as TGTGCCAGCAGTTTTTACAGAGGAATGAACACTGAAGCTTTCTTT. As protein: CASSFYRGMNTEAFF.

V gene TRBV30 combines with J gene TRBJ1-1, with D perhaps matching TRBD1 (6 bases). Germline V gene data show CDR1 as GTSNPN and CDR2 as SVGIG (reference sequence). Trimming took 1 base from V and 0 from J, leaving 21 bases between them. CDR3 length: 18 residues. CDR3 sequence (DNA): TGTGCCTGGAGTGCGACGCTTCCGGGACACCACATGAACACTGAAGCTTTCTTT. Its translation is CAWSATLPGHHMNTEAFF.

This clone turned up a few times. The V call is TRBV29-1, the J call TRBJ1-2; maybe TRBD1 (5 bases). Trimming shortened V by 4 bases and J by 6 bases, and 12 bases separated the two germline ends. CDR1 is SQVTM, CDR2 ANQGSEA, per germline. The length of the CDR3 is 12 residues. CDR3 amino acids: CSVGTLTDGYTF. Here the CDR3 DNA reads TGCAGCGTTGGGACACTGACTGATGGCTACACCTTC.

The V gene is TRBV4-2, the J gene TRBJ2-7; no definite D call. V shed 1 base and J shed 3 bases, with 19 bases lying between them. Per germline, CDR1 LGHNA and CDR2 YNFKEQ. This CDR3 is 17 amino acids long. CDR3 DNA sequence: TGTGCCAGCAGCCAAGTCTTAGGGAAGGAGACAAGCTACGAGCAGTACTTC. Translated: CASSQVLGKETSYEQYF.

The chain combines TRBV27 with TRBJ1-5; 7 bases map to TRBD1. This CDR3 has 17 residues. The germline V gene encodes CDR1 MNHEY and CDR2 SMNVEV (reference sequence). J was trimmed by 2 bases and V by 5 bases; bases with no gene match: 12. The CDR3 reads CASSAHTGVGGNQPQHF. CDR3 DNA sequence: TGTGCCAGCAGTGCCCATACAGGGGTTGGTGGCAATCAGCCCCAGCATTTT.

This sequence joins TRBV2 and TRBJ2-1; D remains unclear. Per germline, CDR1 SNHLY and CDR2 FYNNEI. The CDR3 has 11 amino acids. V dropped 9 bases and J dropped 6 bases, with 9 bases sitting between them. The CDR3 nucleotides read TGTGCCAGAGGATTAGGCAATGAGCAGTTCTTC. This codes for CARGLGNEQFF.

The chain employs TRBV11-1 and TRBJ2-1; D unclear. In germline, CDR1 is SGHAT, CDR2 FQDESV (reference sequence). Trimming left V 1 base short and J 3 bases short, with 10 bases between. CDR3 length: 15 residues. The CDR3 nucleotides read TGTGCCAGCAGCTTAGAGGCCTCGCTCTACAATGAGCAGTTCTTC. It codes for CASSLEASLYNEQFF. The full variable domain, completed using reference TRBV11-1 and TRBJ2-1, is EAEVAQSPRYKITEKSQAVAFWCDPISGHATLYWYRQILGQGPELLVQFQDESVVDDSQLPKDRFSAERLKGVDSTLKIQPAELGDSAMYLCASSLEASLYNEQFFGPGTRLTVL.

The chain employs TRBV7-9 and TRBJ2-3; D is uncertain. This CDR3 is built from 12 residues. Germline CDR1 SEHNR, CDR2 FQNEAQ (reference sequence). V was clipped by 10 bases and J by 0 bases, with 8 bases between them. For the CDR3, the DNA is TGTGCCAACGAGCTTAGCACAGATACGCAGTATTTT. Translation: CANELSTDTQYF.

V usage is TRBV18 and J usage is TRBJ1-2, with a weak D call TRBD1 (5 bases). Germline CDR1 is KGHSH and CDR2 is LQKENI. The CDR3 has 15 residues. V was clipped by 3 bases and J by 0 bases, with 11 bases between them. The CDR3 DNA reads TGTGCCAGCTCACCGGGGCAGGGAGCTAACTATGGCTACACCTTC. It translates to CASSPGQGANYGYTF.

In its sample, this clone was seen once. The chain couples TRBV7-6 to TRBJ2-1; 10 nucleotides match TRBD2. This CDR3 comprises 15 residues. V was pared by 5 bases and J by 7 bases, with 8 bases of the junction left unmatched. From germline, CDR1 is SGHVS and CDR2 FNYEAQ. CDR3 in DNA: TGTGCCAGCAGCCCAAGCGGGAGGGCAGGGAATGAGCAGTTCTTC. Amino acid sequence: CASSPSGRAGNEQFF.

This chain connects TRBV9 to TRBJ1-2; D is ambiguous. CDR3 length equals 15 residues. CDR1 and CDR2 (germline): SGDLS, YYNGEE. Trimming stripped 0 bases from V and 5 bases from J, with 14 bases between. The CDR3 reads CASSVEIGTRYGYTF. DNA of the CDR3: TGTGCCAGCAGCGTAGAGATCGGCACCCGGTATGGCTACACCTTC.

The chain combines TRBV14 with TRBJ2-1; 7 bases are a match to TRBD2. The V segment lost 0 bases and the J segment 8 bases; nucleotides outside the gene matches: 10. CDR1 is SGHDN, CDR2 FVKESK, per germline. CDR3 length: 16 residues. CDR3 sequence reads: CASSQDPVGRIDEQFF. The CDR3 DNA is TGTGCCAGCAGCCAAGATCCTGTCGGGAGGATCGATGAGCAGTTCTTC.

This clone was counted only a few times. CDR3 sequence (DNA): TGCGCCAGCAGCGGGGACTTCTTTGGGGCCAACGTCCTGACTTTC. Protein product: CASSGDFFGANVLTF. The chain carries TRBV5-1 and TRBJ2-6; weak D call: TRBD2 (6 bases). Germline V gene lookup returns CDR1 SGHRS and CDR2 YFSETQ. V was shortened by 4 bases and J by 3 bases, with 11 bases between the two germline ends. This CDR3 has 15 residues.

The rearrangement links TRBV4-3 to TRBJ1-5; 8 nucleotides agree with TRBD1. J lost 5 bases, V lost 0 bases, and 3 bases had no gene match. This CDR3 is 15 amino acids long. The germline CDR1 and CDR2 sequences are LGHNA and YSLEER. The CDR3 loop reads CASSQEVTGDQPQHF. The CDR3 bases are TGCGCCAGCAGCCAAGAGGTGACAGGGGATCAGCCCCAGCATTTT.

The V gene is TRBV5-1, the J gene TRBJ2-1; 8 bases match TRBD1. Germline-derived CDR1 and CDR2 are SGHRS and YFSETQ. The CDR3 extends over 15 amino acids. J was trimmed by 3 bases and V by 4 bases; bases with no gene match: 6. Here the CDR3 reads CASSKRQGSYNEQFF. In nucleotides, the CDR3 is TGCGCCAGCAGCAAACGACAGGGGAGCTACAATGAGCAGTTCTTC.

This clone was detected only once. This chain links TRBV25-1 with TRBJ2-5; the match to TRBD1 covers 10 bases. The germline CDR1 and CDR2 sequences are MGHDK and SYGVNS. V trimming: 6 bases; J trimming: 4 bases; junction bases outside the gene matches: 8. The CDR3 length is 15 residues. The CDR3 sequence: CASSHTGTGAETQYF. CDR3 bases: TGTGCCAGCAGCCATACCGGGACAGGGGCAGAGACCCAGTACTTC.